This T cell receptor (beta chain) comes out of a study of identical twins. Each CDR3 protein gets one entry after TCRdb re-called the 5' RACE reads with MiXCR. The data hold about 290,000 distinct CDR3 sequences, with 8.5% to 9.5% observed a single time. Germline lookup yields CDR1 SGHTA and CDR2 FQGNSA. With V trimmed by 1 base and J by 3 bases, 4 bases remained unmatched. CDR3 size: 16 residues. In its sample, this clonotype was seen many times. Its antigen remains unknown. Whole-study results and caveats: In drawing conclusions, the study used cross-sectional statistical analysis and did not follow the same donors. Memory repertoires lacked the insertion deficit that abundant cord blood beta clonotypes showed. There was an excess of low generation probability in the out-of-frame alpha sequences that twins shared.

These same data were also listed under a study on yellow fever vaccine responses in identical twins. That work states: It has been reported that, in twins, the vaccine T cell response seemed partly convergent and partly personalized.

The chain is built from TRBV7-2 and TRBJ2-7, with 12 nucleotides matching TRBD2. The sequencing sample was made of CD8+ T cells sorted from blood. This clonotype was obtained from a woman under 30 in good health. CDR3 nucleotides: TGTGCCAGCAGCTTAGGGACTAGCGGGGATCTCTACGAGCAGTACTTC. Translated, it gives CASSLGTSGDLYEQYF.